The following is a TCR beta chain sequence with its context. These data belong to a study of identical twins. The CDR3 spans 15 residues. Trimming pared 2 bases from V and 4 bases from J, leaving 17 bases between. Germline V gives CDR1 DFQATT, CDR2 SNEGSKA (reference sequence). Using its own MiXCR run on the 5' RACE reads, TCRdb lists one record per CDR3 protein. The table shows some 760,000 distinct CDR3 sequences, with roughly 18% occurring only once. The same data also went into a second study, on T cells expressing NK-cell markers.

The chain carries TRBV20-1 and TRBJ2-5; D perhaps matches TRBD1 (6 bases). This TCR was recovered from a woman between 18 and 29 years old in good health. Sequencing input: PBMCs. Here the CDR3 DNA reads TGCAGTGCTAGACCAAAGGCAGGGACAACAGAGACCCAGTACTTC. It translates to CSARPKAGTTETQYF.